The present entry profiles one TCR beta chain with its context. This sample stems from a study of memory CD4+ T cells and cytomegalovirus serostatus. TCRdb keeps only in-frame clones here, not all; method: immunoSEQ multiplex PCR. This sample has 75,000 to 95,000 clones, with 75% to 90% found just once. This CDR3 region has 14 residues. The V end lost 1 base, the J end lost 3 bases, and 10 bases lay between the germline ends. Germline V gene lookup returns CDR1 SGHVS and CDR2 FQNEAQ. Single viable CD3+CD4+CD8-CD45RO+ cells were sorted as the memory CD4+ T cells. Material: memory CD4+ T cells from blood. The J gene is TRBJ2-7, the V gene TRBV7-8; no clear D. This TCR derives from an adult in good health and CMV-seronegative. This CDR3 is CASSLGYKGYEQYF. The CDR3 coding sequence is TGTGCCAGCAGCTTAGGATATAAGGGCTACGAGCAGTACTTC.